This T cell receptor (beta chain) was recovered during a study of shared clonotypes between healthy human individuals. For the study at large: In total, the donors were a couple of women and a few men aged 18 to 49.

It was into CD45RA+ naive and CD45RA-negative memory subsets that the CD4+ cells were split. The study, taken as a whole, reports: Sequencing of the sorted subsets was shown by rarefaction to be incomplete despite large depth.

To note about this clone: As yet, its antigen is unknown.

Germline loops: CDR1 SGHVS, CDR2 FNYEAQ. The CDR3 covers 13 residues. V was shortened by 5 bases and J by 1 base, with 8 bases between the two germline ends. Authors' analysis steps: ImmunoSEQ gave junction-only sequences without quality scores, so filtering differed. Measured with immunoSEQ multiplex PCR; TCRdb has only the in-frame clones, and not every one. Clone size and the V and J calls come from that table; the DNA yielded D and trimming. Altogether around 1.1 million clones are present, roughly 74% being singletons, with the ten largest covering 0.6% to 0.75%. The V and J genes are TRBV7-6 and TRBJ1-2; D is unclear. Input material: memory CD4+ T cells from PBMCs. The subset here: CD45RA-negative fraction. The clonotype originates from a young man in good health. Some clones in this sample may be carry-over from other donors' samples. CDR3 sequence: CASSRDINYGYTF. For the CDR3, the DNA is TGTGCCAGCAGCCGCGACATTAACTATGGCTACACCTTC.